A single sample gave rise to the 15 T cell receptor beta chains below, sequenced in a study of glioma-infiltrating T cells. TCR alpha and beta CDR3 regions were amplified from RNA using iRepertoire nested multiplex PCR. MiXCR was run by TCRdb on the multiplex PCR reads, yielding one entry per CDR3 protein. The table has 300,000 to 450,000 distinct CDR3 sequences, 41% seen once; the top ten hold 12%. The material sequenced was glioma tissue, nonneoplastic brain tissue, or PBMCs (not recorded which). These TCRs come from a human donor with low-grade glioma or glioblastoma, undergoing nonglioma brain surgery, or in good health (not recorded which).

The J gene is TRBJ2-7, the V gene TRBV28; 9 bases line up with TRBD1. CDR1 is MDHEN, CDR2 SYDVKM, per germline. This CDR3 comprises 16 residues. J lost 4 bases, V lost 5 bases, and 12 bases had no gene match. The CDR3 DNA reads TGTGCCAGCAGTCAAGCCCCCGGGACAGGGCTTTACGAGCAGTACTTC. Its translation: CASSQAPGTGLYEQYF.

For this clonotype: Just one base apart from a much larger clone, this may be a read error. The V call is TRBV4-1, the J call TRBJ1-4; perhaps TRBD1 as D (5 bases). The CDR3 is made up of 12 amino acids. From germline, CDR1 is MGHRA and CDR2 YSYEKL. Trimming took off 3 bases at V and 15 bases at J, with 14 bases between the two ends. The CDR3: CASSQDGGTVFF. The CDR3 nucleotides read TGCGCCAGCAGCCAGGACGGTGGGACGGTGTTTTTT.

In this sample, this clonotype turned up a few times. For the CDR3, the DNA is TGTGCCAGCAGCCAAGATCAGCACGTAGAAGGCAAGACCCAGTACTTC. Residues: CASSQDQHVEGKTQYF. This chain links TRBV3-1 with TRBJ2-5; D unresolved. V shed 0 bases and J shed 6 bases, with 17 bases lying between them. Per the germline V gene, CDR1 is LGHDT and CDR2 is YNNKEL (reference sequence). This CDR3 has 16 residues.

The V and J genes are TRBV4-3 and TRBJ2-7, with D possibly called TRBD1 or TRBD2 (6 bases each). In germline, CDR1 is LGHNA, CDR2 YSLEER. Trimming pared 5 bases from V and 5 bases from J, leaving 19 bases between. The CDR3 covers 15 residues. CDR3 protein: CASSGAWGALDEQYF. The CDR3 nucleotides read TGCGCCAGCAGCGGGGCCTGGGGGGCTTTAGACGAGCAGTACTTC.

This clonotype showed up just once. The genes are TRBV18 and TRBJ2-1; D may be TRBD2 (6 bases). The germline gives CDR1 KGHSH, CDR2 LQKENI. CDR3 length: 16 residues. Deletions cut 1 base from V and 7 bases from J, with 17 bases between. CDR3 DNA sequence: TGTGCCAGCTCACCACAACCGGGACTCGCCCATAATGAGCAGTTCTTC. Residues: CASSPQPGLAHNEQFF.

The chain employs TRBV19 and TRBJ2-1; 8 bases fit TRBD1. The CDR3 consists of 14 residues. Unmatched junction bases numbered 9, after V lost 6 bases and J lost 8 bases. CDR1 and CDR2 from the germline V gene are LNHDA and SQIVND (reference sequence). The CDR3 nucleotides are TGTGCCAGTAGCCCCGGGACAGGCGTCGATGAGCAGTTCTTC. The encoded protein is CASSPGTGVDEQFF.

On this clonotype: The CDR3 end shows no conserved phenylalanine or tryptophan, and so a read error is likely. The V and J genes are TRBV19 and TRBJ1-1; tentatively, D is TRBD1 (5 bases). V lost 2 bases and J lost 5, with 9 bases in between. There are 13 residues in the CDR3. Germline loops: CDR1 LNHDA, CDR2 SQIVND (reference sequence). The CDR3 is CASSIQGWTEAFS. The CDR3 DNA reads TGTGCCAGTAGTATACAGGGCTGGACTGAAGCTTTCTCT.

The genes are TRBV14 and TRBJ2-1, with 7 nucleotides matching TRBD1. V dropped 4 bases and J dropped 2; count of bases not matched to a gene: 5. CDR1 and CDR2 from the germline V gene are SGHDN and FVKESK. The CDR3 has 15 amino acids. CDR3 region: CASSPRQGPYNEQFF. CDR3 nucleotides: TGTGCCAGCAGCCCTCGACAGGGTCCCTACAATGAGCAGTTCTTC.

This clonotype was detected a few times. The rearrangement uses TRBV20-1 and TRBJ2-1, with D tentatively TRBD1 (6 bases). Germline V lookup: CDR1 DFQATT, CDR2 SNEGSKA (reference sequence). This CDR3 comprises 16 residues. V dropped 5 bases and J dropped 1 base, with 18 bases sitting between them. The CDR3 is CSALDRTGRSYNEQFF. In nucleotides, the CDR3 is TGCAGTGCTCTAGACAGGACCGGGCGGTCCTACAATGAGCAGTTCTTC.

A few counts support this clonotype. The CDR3 spells CASIGTPYEQYF. The DNA for the CDR3 is TGTGCCAGCATCGGGACCCCCTACGAGCAGTACTTC. The rearrangement uses TRBV25-1 and TRBJ2-7; D is possibly TRBD1 or TRBD2 (5 bases each). The CDR3 extends over 12 amino acids. Germline V gene lookup returns CDR1 MGHDK and CDR2 SYGVNS. Trimming cost V 7 bases and J 2 bases, with 9 bases left between them.

As concerns this clonotype: This may come from a read error, since a much larger clone is one base off. V is TRBV6-5 and J is TRBJ2-2, with D maybe TRBD2 (5 bases). CDR3 size: 12 residues. CDR1 and CDR2 (germline): MNHEY, SVGAGI. CDR3 coding DNA: TGTGCCAGCAGACTAGACACCGGGGATCTGTTTTTT. Protein sequence: CASRLDTGDLFF.

In its sample, this clonotype was seen a few times. The chain joins TRBV7-2 to TRBJ2-5; D remains unclear. This CDR3 has 15 residues. V was shortened by 2 bases and J by 5 bases, with 15 bases between the two germline ends. Germline V gene lookup returns CDR1 SGHTA and CDR2 FQGNSA. CDR3 in DNA: TGTGCCAGCAGCTTATTTTGGGCAGGTTCGGAGACCCAGTACTTC. Translating gives CASSLFWAGSETQYF.

As to this clonotype: A clone one base away is much larger, so this may be a read error. This chain joins TRBV6-2 or TRBV6-3 and TRBJ2-7; TRBD1 is a possible D gene (5 bases). The CDR3 runs 14 residues. V was trimmed by 5 bases and J by 3 bases, leaving 14 bases between them. The germline CDR1 and CDR2 sequences are MNHEY and SVGEGT. The CDR3 DNA sequence: TGTGCCAGCAGTCTGGACACTCCCCTCTACGAGCAGTACTTC. Translating gives CASSLDTPLYEQYF.

The chain carries TRBV4-2 and TRBJ2-3, with D possibly matching TRBD1 (5 bases). The CDR3 has 16 amino acids. The V gene's germline CDR1 is LGHNA and CDR2 YNFKEQ. Between the trimmed V and J ends, which lost 1 base and 2 bases, there was a span of 13 bases. CDR3 bases: TGTGCCAGCAGCCAAGGTTTGCCCAGGGCCACAGATACGCAGTATTTT. It codes for CASSQGLPRATDTQYF.

The chain joins TRBV4-2 to TRBJ1-6, with 9 bases that match TRBD1. Germline lookup yields CDR1 LGHNA and CDR2 YNFKEQ. The trim removed 4 bases at V and 7 bases at J, leaving 8 bases unmatched. This CDR3 spans 16 amino acids. CDR3 region: CASSPGQGNRNSPLHF. CDR3 coding DNA: TGTGCCAGCAGCCCTGGACAGGGGAATAGGAATTCACCCCTCCACTTT.